This T cell receptor beta chain was found in a study of CD8 T cells in Susac syndrome. The RNA, about 0.45 to 1 ug, was put through reverse transcription using random hexamers. Amplification of TCR beta CDR3 spanned 54 Vbeta and 13 Jbeta via immunoSEQ multiplex PCR. TCRdb redid the calling of the immunoSEQ multiplex PCR reads with MiXCR, one entry per CDR3 protein. Of about 150,000 distinct CDR3 sequences in the sample, 95% were seen once. The V end was cut by 6 bases, the J end by 9 bases, with 18 bases between. Germline V CDR1 and CDR2: SQVTM, ANQGSEA. This CDR3 comprises 13 residues. The sequencing input was CD4+ T cells from PBMCs. This sequence originates from a human donor with Susac syndrome. The rearrangement uses TRBV29-1 and TRBJ2-1; D tentatively reads TRBD1 or TRBD2 (5 bases each). The CDR3 loop reads CSVKAGATSEQFF. In DNA, the CDR3 is TGCAGCGTAAAGGCCGGGGCCACAAGTGAGCAGTTCTTC.